This T cell receptor (beta chain) appears in the sequencing data of a study of blood T cell repertoires in COVID-19 (dated by TCRdb to about 2020). A note on the overall study: The collaborator samples originated in the United States, Italy and Spain and spanned the acute and convalescent phases of COVID-19. Where available, HLA class I and class II types were taken from metadata supplied by the sample provider and were not determined by assay-based typing. The repertoires were made available in a free public database intended to serve as a resource for research on the immune response to SARS-CoV-2. The sample metadata nearly always contained a de-identified subject ID, COVID-19 status, age in years and sex. The samples were drawn from two sources: the first 160 participants of the ongoing ImmuneRACE study, and 1,000 to 1,500 subjects contributed by 6 global collaborators. Deeply sampled blood TCRbeta repertoires from subjects exposed to, actively infected with, or recovered from COVID-19 were included in the dataset. The material from the prospective study consisted of cDNA or gDNA derived from T cells, B-cell-depleted T cells, or PBMCs. The research as a whole found: How much clinical and demographic metadata was included differed by source and by participant, and the metadata was provided uncurated.

To note about this clone: Its target antigen remains unknown. It has no much larger one-base neighbor in the sample; base qualities were not kept.

The junction carries 7 bases between V and J, which are trimmed by 3 bases and 3 bases respectively. Taken from the germline V gene, the CDR1 and CDR2 loops are SGHRS and YFSETQ. The CDR3, from cysteine to phenylalanine, totals 12 residues. Only the CDR3 region is kept as DNA, spanning 36 bases read in frame from base 1. In the prospective study, participants were roughly 18 to 90 years old, resided in approximately 25 geographic areas of the United States, and were enrolled through a virtual design. In the prospective study, cohorts were assigned on the basis of participant-reported clinical history obtained from a screening survey and a study questionnaire. ImmuneRACE Cohort 3 recovered participants were defined by two consecutive negative NP/OP PCR tests, healthcare professional clearance, or symptom resolution. Mobile phlebotomists in the prospective study collected whole blood, serum and a nasopharyngeal or oropharyngeal swab from every participant. Participants in the prospective study had the option to provide additional blood draws and questionnaires over a roughly 2-month period. Before DNA extraction, blood samples from the prospective study were shipped at room temperature or frozen.

TCRbeta CDR3 regions were amplified from genomic DNA by means of the immunoSEQ Assay, a bias-controlled multiplex PCR. From the authors' description of their analysis: Within the assay, amplification of reference gene primers was used to estimate how many nucleated cells each sample contained. To quantify the absolute abundance of each unique TCRbeta CDR3 rearrangement, sequence reads were collapsed and filtered. Productive Simpson clonality was computed per sample as the square root of Simpson's diversity index over productive rearrangements. The source is immuneACCESS, and TCRdb retained only in-frame sequences with V and J called. Part of the clones is not carried over; for the studies checked, unresolved V genes explain less than half of this, and the remainder is unexplained. For V, J and clone size, that table is used; D and trimming come from the DNA. The sample yields about 470,000 clones; roughly 90% were counted once. Of the sample, around 0.7% falls within the top ten clones.

Recombination linked TRBV5-1 to TRBJ2-7; the D gene is unclear. The TCR sequence derives from a woman aged 18-29 years who had recovered from COVID-19. Sequenced sample: PBMCs or T cells enriched from blood (not recorded which). The CDR3 region has the sequence CASSSDNYEQYF. The DNA sequence is TGCGCCAGCAGCTCCGACAACTACGAGCAGTACTTC.